This T cell receptor beta chain was observed in a study of cytomegalovirus exposure and HLA in healthy donors (TCRdb year 2017). In terms of the full investigation: A later analysis indicated that the 120 or so validation repertoires were generated on the platform also employed for the roughly 730 repertoires of the first cohort. The aim of the study was to test whether cataloging public T cell receptors could identify signatures of past pathogen exposure. The study combined high-throughput TCR immunosequencing, statistical association of individual TCRs with disease status, and machine learning to predict cytomegalovirus infection status. Besides the first cohort of 666 subjects, a separate validation cohort made up of some 110 different subjects was used. The investigation overall reported the following: A later analysis had no HLA typing for the validation cohort, so co-occurrence there was scored across all 130 or so repertoires. A total of 164 TCR beta chains were listed by the study as associated with cytomegalovirus. Three of the identified cytomegalovirus-associated TCR beta chains were confirmed in vitro to be specific for cytomegalovirus antigens. According to the authors, the approach could potentially be generalized to other disease states and immunological phenotypes. Across donors, most TCR sequences were observed very rarely, whereas some public TCRs were present in many individuals. Of the cluster scores, roughly 95% were above 0 in a later analysis, which found that TCRs clustered in the first cohort also tended to co-occur in the 95 to 150 validation repertoires. The classifier was reported to diagnose cytomegalovirus status with high specificity and sensitivity in both the original cohort and the validation cohort.

The germline V gene (reference sequence) supplies CDR1 MNHNY and CDR2 SVGAGI. From cysteine to phenylalanine, the CDR3 is 14 amino acids long. Only CDR3 DNA is held: 42 bases, read in frame from base 1. The trim is 6 bases for V and 6 bases for J, with a gap of 15 bases between the germline ends. The donors were included in the validation cohort of around 120 subjects, a group kept apart from the roughly 690-subject first cohort. Library creation used the immunoSEQ multiplex PCR assay. The paper's processing steps were these. A statistical classification framework was built for diagnosing cytomegalovirus status from the catalog of TCR beta chain sequences. This immuneACCESS table, as held by TCRdb, lists in-frame sequences with V and J called but not all clones. Of the missing ones, under half trace to an unresolved V gene in checked studies; the others have no known cause. V, J and clone size are taken as reported in that table, and D and trimming were inferred from the DNA itself. For this sample there are 250,000 or so clones; less than 90% appear just once. 12% of the sample is taken by the ten largest.

This clone has more than one count but fewer than ten. Which antigen it targets is not known. There are no base qualities to consult, and no much larger clone falls within one base. The sequence links TRBV6-6 to TRBJ2-1; TRBD1 is possibly the D segment (5 matching bases). The receptor comes from a young man in good health and CMV-seropositive. The specimen sequenced was PBMCs. The bases are TGTGCCAGCAGCTCCCCCTGGGGCGGCAATGAGCAGTTCTTC. Protein translation: CASSSPWGGNEQFF.